This T cell receptor beta chain was retrieved from a study of shared clonotypes between healthy human individuals. Study at large: Three CD4 naive, three CD4 memory, two CD8 naive and one CD8 memory plate were used per donor. General study findings and limits: Naive subsets, compared against memory subsets, generally had larger estimated richness values.

Everyone who donated was a Caucasian adult who lived in Nashville, Tennessee. Of note for this clone: Its target is not known.

The material for each subset, its genomic DNA, was split evenly across several immunoSEQ plates. Generated by immunoSEQ multiplex PCR, the TCRdb table keeps only in-frame clones and is missing some. The repertoire has 1,400,000 or so clones, approximately 98.5% of them found once; the top ten carry roughly 0.36%. CDR1 is KGHSH, CDR2 LQKENI, per germline. The CDR3 has 16 amino acids. Trimming took 3 bases from V and 0 from J, leaving 12 bases between them. Sample: naive CD4+ T cells sorted from blood. Subset noted: CD45RA+ positively selected. This chain uses TRBV18 with TRBJ1-3; a possible D gene is TRBD1 (5 bases). This clonotype was obtained from a man between 25 and 39 years old in good health. The DNA of the CDR3 is TGTGCCAGCTCACCTTTGGGACTAATCTCTGGAAACACCATATATTTT. Translation gives CASSPLGLISGNTIYF.